This T cell receptor beta chain was retrieved from a study of immune evolution from preneoplasia to lung adenocarcinoma. Study summary: HLA loss of heterozygosity: under 7.5% AIS, roughly 15% MIA, about 30% ADC, none AAH.

The table lists this clone with a count of one. Its antigen is undetermined. Germline loops: CDR1 KGHSH, CDR2 LQKENI. V gave up 6 bases and J gave up 4 bases; unmatched junction bases: 5. The length of the CDR3 is 15 residues. Premalignant or tumor cells were enriched by macro-dissection after pathologic assessment. Study outcomes and limitations: From normal lung to invasive adenocarcinoma, top clone frequencies appeared to decrease. Later-stage lesions appeared to have more T cells, more diversity, less clonality.

Produced via immunoSEQ multiplex PCR; TCRdb's table is partial and in-frame only. The table records 9,000 to 10,000 clones, around 89% of them present only once. J is TRBJ2-1 and V is TRBV18; 11 nucleotides agree with TRBD2. The TCR sequence derives from a person aged 65 to 85 with invasive lung adenocarcinoma. Some clones in this sample may be carry-over from other donors' samples. The sample taken for sequencing was FFPE invasive lung adenocarcinoma tissue. This CDR3 is CASSQGTSGYNEQFF. As DNA, the CDR3 is TGTGCCAGCTCGCAAGGGACTAGCGGTTACAATGAGCAGTTCTTC.